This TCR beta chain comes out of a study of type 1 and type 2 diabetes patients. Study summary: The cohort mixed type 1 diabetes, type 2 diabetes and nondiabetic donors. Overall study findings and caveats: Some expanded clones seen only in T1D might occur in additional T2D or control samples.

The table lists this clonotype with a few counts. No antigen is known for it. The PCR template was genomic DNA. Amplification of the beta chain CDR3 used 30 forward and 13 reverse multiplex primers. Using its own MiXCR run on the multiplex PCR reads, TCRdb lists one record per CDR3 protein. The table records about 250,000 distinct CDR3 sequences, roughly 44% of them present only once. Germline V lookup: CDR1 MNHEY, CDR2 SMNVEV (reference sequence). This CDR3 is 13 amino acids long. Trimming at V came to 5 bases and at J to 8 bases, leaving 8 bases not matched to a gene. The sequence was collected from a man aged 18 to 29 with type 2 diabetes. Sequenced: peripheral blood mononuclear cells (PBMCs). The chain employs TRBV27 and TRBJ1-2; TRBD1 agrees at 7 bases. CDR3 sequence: CASSARQGRGYTF. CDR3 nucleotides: TGTGCCAGCAGTGCTAGACAGGGTAGGGGCTACACCTTC.